This entry is about one T cell receptor (beta chain). The sample comes from a study of cytomegalovirus exposure and HLA in healthy donors. CDR1 and CDR2 (germline): SGHRS, YFSETQ. Trimming stripped 4 bases from V and 4 bases from J, with 12 bases between. CDR3 length equals 14 residues. Here immunoSEQ multiplex PCR was the method, and the copy in TCRdb shows in-frame clones only, minus some. The table includes about 98,000 clones, more than 75% detected once. The sample comprised PBMCs. The TCR comes from a man aged 18 to 35 in good health and CMV-seropositive. The chain joins TRBV5-1 to TRBJ2-1; TRBD2 might be the D (5 bases). As DNA, the CDR3 is TGCGCCAGCAGCACCCGGACTGGTTACAATGAGCAGTTCTTC. Translation gives CASSTRTGYNEQFF.